The entry below describes one T cell receptor (beta chain). In terms of age and location, participants ranged from roughly 18 to 100 years and lived in fewer than 30 US areas. Here immunoSEQ multiplex PCR was the method, and the copy in TCRdb shows in-frame clones only, minus some. This sample has about 220,000 clones, with 85% to 90% found just once. Germline CDR1 and CDR2: SGHKS and YYEKEE (reference sequence). The CDR3 loop spans 14 amino acids. V was clipped by 4 bases and J by 7 bases; unmatched bases: 7. The data were taken from a study of blood T cell repertoires in COVID-19. Turning to the study itself: The cDNA or gDNA used as material had been derived from T cells, B-cell-depleted T cells, or PBMCs.

The V call is TRBV5-5, the J call TRBJ1-2; 10 positions match TRBD1. Sequenced: PBMCs or T cells enriched from blood (not recorded which). The clonotype was recovered from a woman aged 18 to 35 in a cohort exposed to, infected with or recovered from COVID-19 (not recorded which). CDR3 DNA sequence: TGTGCCAGCAGCCTGGGACAGGGGCTGGCTGGCTACACCTTC. Amino acid sequence: CASSLGQGLAGYTF.